A selection of T cell receptor beta chains follows, all from one sample in a study of blood T cell repertoires in COVID-19. Produced via immunoSEQ multiplex PCR; TCRdb's table is partial and in-frame only. The sample lists roughly 230,000 clones; approximately 89% were seen once. Material for sequencing was PBMCs or T cells enriched from blood (not recorded which). The receptors originated from a woman younger than 45 with acute COVID-19. CDR3s include the opening cysteine and the closing phenylalanine or tryptophan. The D gene is left open where the match is weak. Only part of the rows carry a size: once, few, many, or a class if the clone is expanded.

clone size: few; V gene: TRBV7-2; D gene: NA; J gene: TRBJ1-1; CDR3 DNA: TGTGCCAGCAGCCGGAGGTGGAGGGAAACTGAAGCTTTCTTT; CDR3 protein: CASSRRWRETEAFF
clone size: once; V gene: TRBV5-4; D gene: TRBD1; J gene: TRBJ2-3; CDR3 DNA: TGTGCCAGCAGACGACAGGGGGGCACAGATACGCAGTATTTT; CDR3 protein: CASRRQGGTDTQYF
clone size: NA; V gene: TRBV6-4; D gene: TRBD2; J gene: TRBJ2-1; CDR3 DNA: TGTGCCAGCAGTGACGGGGCGGGGGGCGCTCCGGATGAGCAGTTCTTC; CDR3 protein: CASSDGAGGAPDEQFF
clone size: few; V gene: TRBV28; D gene: NA; J gene: TRBJ1-3; CDR3 DNA: TGTGCCAGCAGGCCGGACAGAAACACCATATATTTT; CDR3 protein: CASRPDRNTIYF
clone size: NA; V gene: TRBV4-1; D gene: NA; J gene: TRBJ2-7; CDR3 DNA: TGCGCCAGCAGCCAAGTTCAGGCCACCTACGAGCAGTACTTC; CDR3 protein: CASSQVQATYEQYF
clone size: few; V gene: TRBV27; D gene: TRBD1; J gene: TRBJ1-1; CDR3 DNA: TGTGCCAGCAGCATATCTACAGGGGGAACTGAAGCTTTCTTT; CDR3 protein: CASSISTGGTEAFF
clone size: NA; V gene: TRBV12-3/TRBV12-4; D gene: NA; J gene: TRBJ2-3; CDR3 DNA: TGTGCCAGCAGTTCTGGACAGACGCAGTATTTT; CDR3 protein: CASSSGQTQYF
clone size: NA; V gene: TRBV3-1/TRBV3-2; D gene: TRBD1; J gene: TRBJ1-5; CDR3 DNA: TGTGCCAGCAGCCCCCGACAGGGGGGGCATCAGCCCCAGCATTTT; CDR3 protein: CASSPRQGGHQPQHF
clone size: NA; V gene: TRBV25-1; D gene: TRBD1; J gene: TRBJ1-2; CDR3 DNA: TGTGCCAGCAGTGAATTGGGGGACAGGGGTAACTATGGCTACACCTTC; CDR3 protein: CASSELGDRGNYGYTF
clone size: NA; V gene: TRBV30; D gene: NA; J gene: TRBJ1-3; CDR3 DNA: TGTGCCTGGAGTAGAGACAGGGGAAACACCATATATTTT; CDR3 protein: CAWSRDRGNTIYF
clone size: NA; V gene: TRBV27; D gene: TRBD1; J gene: TRBJ2-7; CDR3 DNA: TGTGCCACAGGGACAGGGTACCACGAGCAGTACTTC; CDR3 protein: CATGTGYHEQYF
clone size: NA; V gene: TRBV19; D gene: TRBD2; J gene: TRBJ2-7; CDR3 DNA: TGTGCCAGTAGTGAAGCGGGGGACTCCTACGAGCAGTACTTC; CDR3 protein: CASSEAGDSYEQYF
clone size: NA; V gene: TRBV30; D gene: NA; J gene: TRBJ1-2; CDR3 DNA: TGTGCCTTGGGAAGGAGGGGAACAGATGGCTACACCTTC; CDR3 protein: CALGRRGTDGYTF
clone size: NA; V gene: TRBV7-9; D gene: NA; J gene: TRBJ2-1; CDR3 DNA: TGTGCCAGCAAAGTACCCCTAGGTGGGTCCTACAATGAGCAGTTCTTC; CDR3 protein: CASKVPLGGSYNEQFF
clone size: NA; V gene: TRBV5-6; D gene: NA; J gene: TRBJ1-2; CDR3 DNA: TGTGCCAGCAGCTTGTTTCGCAATGGACAGTCTTATGGCTACACCTTC; CDR3 protein: CASSLFRNGQSYGYTF
clone size: NA; V gene: TRBV7-9; D gene: NA; J gene: TRBJ2-2; CDR3 DNA: TGTGCCAGCAGCCGGGAACCCGGGGAGCTGTTTTTT; CDR3 protein: CASSREPGELFF
clone size: NA; V gene: TRBV18; D gene: NA; J gene: TRBJ1-2; CDR3 DNA: TGTGCCAGCTCACCGGGGGCTACGGGCTACACCTTC; CDR3 protein: CASSPGATGYTF
clone size: once; V gene: TRBV5-5; D gene: NA; J gene: TRBJ1-4; CDR3 DNA: TGTGCCAGCAGCTTACTACTGCCCGCAACTAATGAAAAACTGTTTTTT; CDR3 protein: CASSLLLPATNEKLFF
clone size: NA; V gene: TRBV7-8; D gene: TRBD1; J gene: TRBJ2-7; CDR3 DNA: TGTGCCAGCAGCTTATTCTACTCCTCGGGACAGAGGGACGCGCAGTACTTC; CDR3 protein: CASSLFYSSGQRDAQYF
clone size: NA; V gene: TRBV5-1; D gene: TRBD2; J gene: TRBJ2-7; CDR3 DNA: TGCGCCAGCAGCCCGGGGGGGGACTCCTACGAGCAGTACTTC; CDR3 protein: CASSPGGDSYEQYF